What follows are 30 T cell receptor beta chains derived from one specimen sequenced in a study of T-cell reconstitution after alpha-beta-depleted transplantation in children. Unique molecular identifiers were incorporated during preparation of the TCRbeta library. TCRdb ran MiXCR on the PCR reads and lists one entry per CDR3 protein. This table has about 230,000 distinct CDR3 sequences, around 9.6% appearing once. The specimen comprised PBMCs from the stem cell graft donor, sampled from the stem cell graft. These receptors came from a human donor who donated a stem cell graft to a child with acute lymphoblastic leukemia.

The rearrangement joins TRBV20-1 to TRBJ2-7, with TRBD1 identical over 10 bases. The CDR3 spans 16 residues. The V gene end was trimmed by 5 bases and the J gene end by 2 bases; junction bases not matched to a gene: 12. Per germline, CDR1 DFQATT and CDR2 SNEGSKA (reference sequence). For the CDR3, the DNA is TGCAGTGCTGCCCCCACAACCGGGACAGGGGCCTACGAGCAGTACTTC. This codes for CSAAPTTGTGAYEQYF.

The chain is built from TRBV15 and TRBJ2-7; a possible D gene is TRBD1 (5 bases). The V gene's germline CDR1 is LNHNV and CDR2 YYDKDF (reference sequence). This CDR3 is 14 amino acids long. V was clipped by 0 bases and J by 4 bases, with 10 bases between them. The CDR3 DNA sequence: TGTGCCACCAGCAGAGACAGGGTGTCGTACGAGCAGTACTTC. It translates to CATSRDRVSYEQYF.

This clonotype was seen a handful of times. CDR3 region: CASSSKDGRNTEAFF. The CDR3 DNA follows: TGTGCCAGCAGTTCAAAGGATGGCCGGAACACTGAAGCTTTCTTT. The rearrangement uses TRBV12-3 or TRBV12-4 and TRBJ1-1; no clear D gene. CDR3 length: 15 amino acids. V was clipped by 4 bases and J by 1 base, with 13 bases between them.

The chain has TRBV12-3 or TRBV12-4 and TRBJ1-4; 9 nucleotides line up with TRBD1. Trimming at V came to 7 bases and at J to 4 bases, leaving 7 bases not matched to a gene. This CDR3 has 15 residues. The CDR3 spells CASTLGTGYNEKLFF. CDR3 in DNA: TGTGCCAGCACCCTGGGGACAGGGTATAATGAAAAACTGTTTTTT.

This clonotype was counted at least ten times. The chain links TRBV12-3 or TRBV12-4 to TRBJ1-5; 7 bases are a match to TRBD1. V shed 6 bases, J shed 5 bases, and the junction held 7 bases outside the gene matches. This CDR3 comprises 14 residues. The CDR3 here is CASSHPGQYQPQHF. The DNA for the CDR3 is TGTGCCAGCAGCCACCCGGGACAGTATCAGCCCCAGCATTTT.

J is TRBJ2-3 and V is TRBV12-3 or TRBV12-4; D is perhaps TRBD1 (6 bases). This CDR3 is built from 16 residues. V gave up 3 bases and J gave up 2 bases, with 15 bases separating them. Here the CDR3 reads CASSFRDTMTTDTQYF. As DNA, the CDR3 is TGTGCCAGCAGTTTCAGGGACACTATGACCACAGATACGCAGTATTTT.

The chain joins TRBV20-1 to TRBJ2-7; D remains unclear. Trimming stripped 3 bases from V and 0 bases from J, with 12 bases between. CDR3 length equals 14 residues. The germline gives CDR1 DFQATT, CDR2 SNEGSKA (reference sequence). The DNA of the CDR3 is TGCAGTGCTAGGACTTCCGAGAGCTCCTACGAGCAGTACTTC. It is translated as CSARTSESSYEQYF.

This clonotype was observed at least ten times. J is TRBJ2-7 and V is TRBV10-3; possible D gene TRBD1, 5 bases. The germline gives CDR1 ENHRY, CDR2 SYGVKD. The length of the CDR3 is 17 residues. The V end was cut by 6 bases, the J end by 6 bases, with 27 bases between. The CDR3 sequence: CAISDPRGAFTQGEQYF. The CDR3, as DNA: TGTGCCATCAGCGATCCCCGTGGAGCTTTCACCCAGGGCGAGCAGTACTTC.

The rearrangement uses TRBV5-5 and TRBJ2-2; weak D call: TRBD2 (6 bases). The V gene lost 5 bases and the J gene lost 5 bases, with 13 bases spanning the gap. CDR1 is SGHKS, CDR2 YYEKEE, per germline (reference sequence). The CDR3 spans 14 residues. DNA of the CDR3: TGTGCCAGCAGGCTTGGAGGAGGGACCGGGGAGCTGTTTTTT. Its translation is CASRLGGGTGELFF.

The rearrangement joins TRBV20-1 to TRBJ1-2, with TRBD1 matching 10 bases. V gave up 5 bases and J gave up 7 bases; unmatched junction bases: 7. This CDR3 comprises 13 residues. Germline CDR1 and CDR2: DFQATT and SNEGSKA (reference sequence). Here the CDR3 reads CSASGQGVFGYTF. In DNA, the CDR3 is TGCAGTGCTTCCGGACAGGGGGTTTTTGGCTACACCTTC.

As to this clonotype: One base away lies a much larger clone, so this may be a sequencing read error. The chain is built from TRBV5-4 and TRBJ2-1; no clear D gene. V lost 3 bases, J lost 0 bases, and 10 bases lay in between. The CDR3 totals 15 residues. CDR1 SGHNT and CDR2 YYREEE come from the germline V gene (reference sequence). The CDR3 reads CASSSGPLSYNEQFF. In DNA, the CDR3 is TGTGCCAGCAGCTCGGGCCCACTCTCCTACAATGAGCAGTTCTTC. The whole variable domain, filled in from reference TRBV5-4 and TRBJ2-1, reads ETGVTQSPTHLIKTRGQQVTLRCSSQSGHNTVSWYQQALGQGPQFIFQYYREEENGRGNFPPRFSGLQFPNYSSELNVNALELDDSALYLCASSSGPLSYNEQFFGPGTRLTVL.

This clonotype has only a few counts. This rearrangement joins TRBV9 to TRBJ1-2; 7 bases are shared with TRBD1. CDR1 is SGDLS, CDR2 YYNGEE, per germline. This CDR3 spans 17 amino acids. Trimming removed 3 bases from V and 2 bases from J; junction bases left unmatched: 13. The CDR3 coding sequence is TGTGCCAGCAGCGCAGATGTGACAGGGCACGGAAACTATGGCTACACCTTC. Translation: CASSADVTGHGNYGYTF.

The gene calls are TRBV7-9 and TRBJ2-2; a possible D gene is TRBD1 (6 bases). This CDR3 is 15 amino acids long. The V end was cut by 5 bases, the J end by 5 bases, with 15 bases between. Looked up from germline, CDR1 is SEHNR and CDR2 is FQNEAQ (reference sequence). Written as DNA, the CDR3 is TGTGCCAGCAGCCTGAGGAAACAGGGAACCGGGGAGCTGTTTTTT. Amino acid sequence: CASSLRKQGTGELFF. Full variable domain (remainder filled in from reference TRBV7-9 and TRBJ2-2): DTGVSQNPRHKITKRGQNVTFRCDPISEHNRLYWYRQTLGQGPEFLTYFQNEAQLEKSRLLSDRFSAERPKGSFSTLEIQRTEQGDSAMYLCASSLRKQGTGELFFGEGSRLTVL.

This clonotype has only a few counts. J is TRBJ1-1 and V is TRBV20-1, with 9 positions matching TRBD1. Trimming removed 2 bases from V and 1 base from J; junction bases left unmatched: 2. Germline CDR1 is DFQATT and CDR2 is SNEGSKA (reference sequence). This CDR3 has 14 amino acids. The CDR3 spells CSARLGQGNTEAFF. The CDR3 bases are TGCAGTGCTAGACTGGGACAGGGGAACACTGAAGCTTTCTTT.

The CDR3: CASSLGMGGGEAFF. The CDR3 bases are TGTGCCAGCAGCTTAGGGATGGGGGGAGGTGAAGCTTTCTTT. V is TRBV7-2 and J is TRBJ1-1; weak D call: TRBD1 (5 bases). CDR3 length: 14 amino acids. Trimming took 1 base from V and 7 from J, leaving 13 bases between them. Germline V gene lookup returns CDR1 SGHTA and CDR2 FQGNSA.

This clonotype occurred many times. The J gene is TRBJ2-1, the V gene TRBV7-6; TRBD2 aligns across 10 bases. Germline V gene sequence: CDR1 SGHVS, CDR2 FNYEAQ. The CDR3 has 19 amino acids. V was pared by 3 bases and J by 0 bases, with 11 bases of the junction left unmatched. Here the CDR3 reads CASSFSPSGGRSSYNEQFF. The CDR3 region has the DNA TGTGCCAGCAGCTTTTCGCCTAGCGGGGGCAGAAGCTCCTACAATGAGCAGTTCTTC.

The CDR3 coding sequence is TGTGCCAGCAGAGTAACGGGGGGGCCGAACACCGGGGAGCTGTTTTTT. Translation: CASRVTGGPNTGELFF. The V and J genes are TRBV27 and TRBJ2-2; 8 positions match TRBD2. Unmatched junction bases numbered 6, after V lost 6 bases and J lost 0 bases. This CDR3 has 16 residues. CDR1 is MNHEY and CDR2 is SMNVEV in the germline V gene (reference sequence).

This chain links TRBV5-1 with TRBJ2-5, with D unclear. The germline V gene encodes CDR1 SGHRS and CDR2 YFSETQ. This CDR3 is built from 13 residues. Between the trimmed V and J ends, which lost 4 bases and 1 base, there was a span of 8 bases. CDR3 sequence: CASSVRFQETQYF. DNA for the CDR3: TGCGCCAGCAGCGTCCGGTTCCAAGAGACCCAGTACTTC.

This chain connects TRBV11-2 to TRBJ1-4, with 10 bases identical to TRBD1. This CDR3 is 15 amino acids long. V trimming: 3 bases; J trimming: 8 bases; junction bases outside the gene matches: 6. The germline V gene encodes CDR1 SGHAT and CDR2 FQNNGV. This CDR3 is CASSFRDRGGEKLFF. The DNA of the CDR3 is TGTGCCAGCAGCTTCCGGGACAGGGGAGGAGAAAAACTGTTTTTT.

V usage is TRBV5-1 and J usage is TRBJ1-5; the D is unclear. With 0 bases removed from V and 5 bases from J, the gap between germline ends came to 6 bases. The germline V gene has CDR1 SGHRS and CDR2 YFSETQ. The CDR3 contains 13 residues. Written as DNA, the CDR3 is TGCGCCAGCAGCTTGGAGGCAGATCAGCCCCAGCATTTT. Amino acids: CASSLEADQPQHF.

The V call is TRBV6-2 or TRBV6-3, the J call TRBJ2-5; 9 bases align to TRBD1. CDR3 size: 15 residues. Germline CDR1 MNHEY, CDR2 SVGEGT. The V segment lost 7 bases and the J segment 2 bases; nucleotides outside the gene matches: 8. The CDR3 is CASTSSQGAQETQYF. CDR3 DNA: TGTGCCAGCACATCATCACAGGGGGCACAAGAGACCCAGTACTTC.

The J gene is TRBJ2-7, the V gene TRBV6-2 or TRBV6-3; D call uncertain. With 4 bases removed from V and 2 bases from J, the gap between germline ends came to 9 bases. From germline, CDR1 is MNHEY and CDR2 SVGEGT. This CDR3 spans 13 amino acids. In nucleotides, the CDR3 is TGTGCCAGCAGTTCAGGCGCGACCTACGAGCAGTACTTC. Translation: CASSSGATYEQYF.

This chain links TRBV7-9 with TRBJ2-2; possible D gene TRBD1, 6 bases. With 5 bases removed from V and 2 bases from J, the gap between germline ends came to 15 bases. This CDR3 spans 16 amino acids. Germline V gene sequence: CDR1 SEHNR, CDR2 FQNEAQ (reference sequence). The CDR3: CASSPRDNSNTGELFF. CDR3 bases: TGTGCCAGCAGCCCCCGGGACAACTCCAACACCGGGGAGCTGTTTTTT.

The V and J genes are TRBV3-1 and TRBJ2-3; TRBD1 matches at 10 bases. J lost 11 bases, V lost 2 bases, and 1 base had no gene match. Germline lookup yields CDR1 LGHDT and CDR2 YNNKEL (reference sequence). CDR3 length equals 12 residues. Here the CDR3 DNA reads TGTGCCAGCAGCCAACGGACAGGGGGGCAGTATTTT. It specifies CASSQRTGGQYF.

This clonotype has only a few counts. This chain links TRBV7-9 with TRBJ2-1; TRBD1 matches 7 bases. The J segment lost 1 base and the V segment lost 5 bases, leaving 5 bases of the junction unmatched. CDR3 length: 15 residues. In germline, CDR1 is SEHNR, CDR2 FQNEAQ (reference sequence). DNA of the CDR3: TGTGCCAGCAGCCCCGACAGGGTTTCCTACAATGAGCAGTTCTTC. Its translation: CASSPDRVSYNEQFF.

The rearrangement uses TRBV30 and TRBJ1-2; D unclear. CDR3 size: 12 residues. The V end lost 2 bases, the J end lost 2 bases, and 6 bases lay between the germline ends. Germline V lookup: CDR1 GTSNPN, CDR2 SVGIG (reference sequence). Here the CDR3 reads CAWSYGNYGYTF. The CDR3 nucleotides read TGTGCCTGGAGTTATGGGAACTATGGCTACACCTTC.

The chain carries TRBV10-3 and TRBJ2-7; D is ambiguous. V gave up 3 bases and J gave up 6 bases, with 6 bases separating them. The germline gives CDR1 ENHRY, CDR2 SYGVKD. The length of the CDR3 is 11 residues. CDR3 nucleotide sequence: TGTGCCATCAGTGACCGGGCCGAGCAGTACTTC. Amino acids: CAISDRAEQYF.

The J gene is TRBJ1-4, the V gene TRBV6-5; perhaps TRBD1 as D (6 bases). Germline V gives CDR1 MNHEY, CDR2 SVGAGI. V lost 2 bases, J lost 6 bases, and 16 bases lay in between. The CDR3 consists of 16 residues. CDR3 nucleotides: TGTGCCAGCAGTTACGGAGTAGGGGGGGTGGATGAAAAACTGTTTTTT. Translating gives CASSYGVGGVDEKLFF.

The rearrangement uses TRBV12-3 or TRBV12-4 and TRBJ1-1; D not resolved. The V end was cut by 2 bases, the J end by 2 bases, with 12 bases between. The CDR3 loop spans 15 amino acids. CDR3 in DNA: TGTGCCAGCAGTTTACGAGGGCCCACTAACACTGAAGCTTTCTTT. It yields the protein CASSLRGPTNTEAFF.

In its sample, this clonotype was seen a few times. The chain uses TRBV2 and TRBJ1-3; TRBD1 is a possible D gene (6 bases). V was pared by 6 bases and J by 0 bases, with 9 bases between. Germline V lookup: CDR1 SNHLY, CDR2 FYNNEI. This CDR3 has 14 residues. The CDR3 region has the DNA TGTGCCAGCAGGGGGGCCCGCTCTGGAAACACCATATATTTT. It specifies CASRGARSGNTIYF.